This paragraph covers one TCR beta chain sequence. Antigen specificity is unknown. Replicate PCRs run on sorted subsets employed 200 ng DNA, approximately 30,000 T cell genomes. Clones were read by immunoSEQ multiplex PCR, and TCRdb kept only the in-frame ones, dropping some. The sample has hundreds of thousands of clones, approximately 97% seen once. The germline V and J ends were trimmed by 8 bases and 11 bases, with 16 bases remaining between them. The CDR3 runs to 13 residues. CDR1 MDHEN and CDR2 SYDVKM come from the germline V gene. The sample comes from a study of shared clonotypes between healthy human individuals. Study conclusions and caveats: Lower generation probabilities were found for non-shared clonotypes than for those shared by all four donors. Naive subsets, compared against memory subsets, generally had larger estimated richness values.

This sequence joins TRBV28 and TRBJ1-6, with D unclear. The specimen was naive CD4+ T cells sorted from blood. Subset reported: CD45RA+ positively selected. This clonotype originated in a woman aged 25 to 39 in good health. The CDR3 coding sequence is TGTGCCAGCGGGCGAGTGAATAGGACACCCCTCCACTTT. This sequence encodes CASGRVNRTPLHF. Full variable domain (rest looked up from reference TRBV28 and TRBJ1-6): DVKVTQSSRYLVKRTGEKVFLECVQDMDHENMFWYRQDPGLGLRLIYFSYDVKMKEKGDIPEGYSVSREKKERFSLILESASTNQTSMYLCASGRVNRTPLHFGNGTRLTVT.